One and the same sample provided the 2 T cell receptor beta chains below, sequenced in a study of blood T cell repertoires in COVID-19 (dated by TCRdb to 2018 to 2020). The method behind the library was the immunoSEQ multiplex PCR assay. The table was pulled from immuneACCESS by TCRdb, which kept in-frame rearrangements only. Such tables lose some clones; where checked, under half of the loss comes from unresolved V genes, and the rest has no known cause. The sample table records 40,000 to 55,000 clones; less than 95% of these occur just once. The top ten clonotypes cover 6% to 6.5% of the sample. Sequences were obtained from peripheral blood. The receptors originated from a man between 70 and 80 years old with active COVID-19.

This clone was observed a single time. The rearrangement links TRBV28 to TRBJ1-6; D possibly corresponds to TRBD1 (5 bases). From germline, CDR1 is MDHEN and CDR2 SYDVKM. The germline V and J ends were trimmed by 6 bases and 5 bases, with 14 bases remaining between them. The CDR3 loop spans 15 amino acids. CDR3 sequence reads: CASSSAAGHNSPLHF. In DNA, the CDR3 is TGTGCCAGCAGCTCCGCCGCAGGGCATAATTCACCCCTCCACTTT. Based on the CDR3 plus reference TRBV28 and TRBJ1-6, the full variable domain is DVKVTQSSRYLVKRTGEKVFLECVQDMDHENMFWYRQDPGLGLRLIYFSYDVKMKEKGDIPEGYSVSREKKERFSLILESASTNQTSMYLCASSSAAGHNSPLHFGNGTRLTVT.

This clone has a single count. J is TRBJ1-4 and V is TRBV4-1, with D maybe TRBD1 (6 bases). The length of the CDR3 is 15 residues. The germline V gene has CDR1 MGHRA and CDR2 YSYEKL. V was pared by 5 bases and J by 5 bases, with 15 bases between. CDR3 in DNA: TGCGCCAGCAGCACATTCCGGGACATAAATGAAAAACTGTTTTTT. Translation: CASSTFRDINEKLFF.